This is a list of T cell receptor beta chains from one sample in a study of blood T cell repertoires in COVID-19. Here immunoSEQ multiplex PCR was the method, and the copy in TCRdb shows in-frame clones only, minus some. This sample has 350,000 to 450,000 clones, with 86% found just once. Sequenced material: peripheral blood. Receptors were obtained from an older woman with COVID-19, enrolled during active disease. CDR3s include the opening cysteine and the closing phenylalanine or tryptophan. D genes are given only for firm matches. Size is omitted from some rows. Given values are once, few, many or a class for expanded clones.

abundance,d_gene,j_gene,v_gene,CDR3aa,CDR3nt
-,-,TRBJ2-2,TRBV11-2,CASSLKPTGQLTGELFF,TGTGCCAGCAGCTTAAAGCCGACAGGTCAGCTCACCGGGGAGCTGTTTTTT
once,-,TRBJ2-7,TRBV14,CASSQANRGFYEQYF,TGTGCCAGCAGCCAAGCCAACCGGGGTTTCTACGAGCAGTACTTC
many,TRBD1,TRBJ1-5,TRBV6-6,CASRNYRGEPQHF,TGTGCCAGCAGAAACTACAGGGGAGAGCCCCAGCATTTT
once,-,TRBJ2-4,TRBV3-1/TRBV3-2,CASSRKGVENIQYF,TGTGCCAGCAGCCGCAAGGGGGTCGAAAACATTCAGTACTTC
-,TRBD1,TRBJ1-1,TRBV3-1/TRBV3-2,CASSRGQGAQAFF,TGTGCCAGCAGCCGAGGACAGGGGGCGCAAGCTTTCTTT
-,-,TRBJ2-2,TRBV11-3,CASSSGFSVLGELFF,TGTGCCAGCAGCTCGGGTTTCAGCGTTCTCGGGGAGCTGTTTTTT
once,TRBD1,TRBJ1-2,TRBV4-1,CASSQDKSTGGIGGYTF,TGCGCCAGCAGCCAAGATAAGAGTACAGGGGGCATTGGTGGCTACACCTTC
-,-,TRBJ1-6,TRBV19,CASSSQGLAPLHF,TGTGCCAGTAGTTCGCAGGGATTGGCACCCCTCCACTTT
once,-,TRBJ2-3,TRBV5-1,CASRLSGTSTDTQYF,TGCGCCAGCAGATTAAGCGGTACGAGCACAGATACGCAGTATTTT
once,TRBD1,TRBJ1-2,TRBV4-2,CASSQEATGGYGYTF,TGTGCCAGCAGCCAAGAGGCGACAGGGGGCTATGGCTACACCTTC
-,-,TRBJ2-1,TRBV10-1,CASSESTGNEQFF,TGCGCCAGCAGTGAGTCGACAGGAAATGAGCAGTTCTTC
-,-,TRBJ2-5,TRBV7-9,CASSYPGIQETQYF,TGTGCCAGCAGCTATCCGGGGATCCAAGAGACCCAGTACTTC
-,TRBD1,TRBJ2-2,TRBV5-1,CASSLNGQAYTGELFF,TGCGCCAGCAGCTTGAACGGACAGGCGTACACCGGGGAGCTGTTTTTT
-,-,TRBJ1-2,TRBV14,CASSQDYSYGYTF,TGTGCCAGCAGCCAAGATTACAGCTATGGCTACACCTTC
-,-,TRBJ2-1,TRBV5-1,CASSAQVDSYNEQFF,TGCGCCAGCAGCGCCCAGGTGGACTCCTACAATGAGCAGTTCTTC
-,TRBD1,TRBJ2-5,TRBV19,CASSSTGGRETQYF,TGTGCCAGTAGTTCTACAGGGGGCAGGGAGACCCAGTACTTC
-,-,TRBJ1-5,TRBV3-1/TRBV3-2,CASSQNEDQPQHF,TGTGCCAGCAGCCAAAATGAGGATCAGCCCCAGCATTTT
-,TRBD1,TRBJ1-1,TRBV12-3/TRBV12-4,CASSSTGGTEAFF,TGTGCCAGCAGTTCTACAGGGGGAACTGAAGCTTTCTTT
few,TRBD1,TRBJ1-1,TRBV11-2,CASSLEAGGGTEAFF,TGTGCCAGCAGCTTAGAGGCAGGGGGCGGCACTGAAGCTTTCTTT
-,-,TRBJ1-2,TRBV13,CASSPGRAGRHWGYTF,TGTGCCAGCAGCCCAGGTCGGGCGGGCAGGCATTGGGGCTACACCTTC
-,TRBD2,TRBJ2-1,TRBV7-2,CASSLGGGSYNEQFF,TGTGCCAGCAGCTTAGGGGGGGGTAGCTACAATGAGCAGTTCTTC
-,TRBD1,TRBJ1-1,TRBV6-2/TRBV6-3,CASSYVQGVNTEAFF,TGTGCCAGCAGTTACGTTCAGGGGGTGAACACTGAAGCTTTCTTT
-,TRBD2,TRBJ2-4,TRBV28,CASSGRTGGMAKNIQYF,TGTGCCAGCAGTGGACGAACCGGGGGGATGGCCAAAAACATTCAGTACTTC
-,-,TRBJ1-1,TRBV11-2,CASSLEQGTEAFF,TGTGCCAGCAGCTTAGAACAGGGCACTGAAGCTTTCTTT
few,TRBD1,TRBJ2-7,TRBV10-3,CAITGQGVDEQYF,TGTGCCATCACTGGACAGGGGGTAGACGAGCAGTACTTC
-,-,TRBJ1-1,TRBV4-1,CASSPVYGQGRGKGIMNTEAFF,TGCGCCAGCAGCCCCGTATATGGGCAGGGGCGAGGAAAGGGGATCATGAACACTGAAGCTTTCTTT
-,-,TRBJ2-2,TRBV19,CASRSEGLNTGELFF,TGTGCCAGCCGAAGCGAGGGCTTGAACACCGGGGAGCTGTTTTTT
-,TRBD2,TRBJ2-3,TRBV6-2/TRBV6-3,CASSLAVVDTQYF,TGTGCCAGCAGCCTAGCGGTGGTGGATACGCAGTATTTT
-,TRBD2,TRBJ2-5,TRBV15,CATSRGLAGDQETQYF,TGTGCCACCAGCAGAGGGCTAGCGGGGGATCAAGAGACCCAGTACTTC
-,-,TRBJ2-2,TRBV6-4,CASSGRLGGAGTGELFF,TGTGCCAGCAGTGGACGATTGGGAGGAGCAGGGACCGGGGAGCTGTTTTTT
few,-,TRBJ1-5,TRBV7-2,CASSLQQGDQPQHF,TGTGCCAGCAGCTTACAACAGGGCGATCAGCCCCAGCATTTT
once,TRBD1,TRBJ1-5,TRBV6-1,CASSDRTGRHQPQHF,TGTGCCAGCAGTGACCGGACAGGGCGGCATCAGCCCCAGCATTTT